Sequencing of this TCR beta chain was carried out in a study of cytomegalovirus exposure and HLA in healthy donors. Findings of the study overall: Some segments of the V type, notably TRBV6-2 and TRBV6-3, were excluded as indistinguishable. An observed cluster of highly shared sequence variants was recorded as a likely sequencing artifact. Using the classifier, cytomegalovirus status was reportedly diagnosed with high specificity and sensitivity.

Sampled while nominally healthy, donors likely had unrecorded immune exposures. Per the germline V gene, CDR1 is MNHNS and CDR2 is SASEGT. There are 15 residues in the CDR3. Points on this clone: Its antigen is unknown. One end of the junction is discordant with germline, which a read error may explain. The sample carries other DNA sequences with the same CDR3.

Use of 60 Vbeta and 13 Jbeta primers characterized the PCR. The data were produced by immunoSEQ multiplex PCR, yet TCRdb's version contains in-frame clones alone and is incomplete. The profile covers about 52,000 clones, with around 52% appearing a single time and over 9.5% taken by the ten largest. The sequencing sample was made of PBMCs. This clonotype was sampled from a human donor in good health. The chain has TRBV6-1 and TRBJ1-5; D is undetermined. Here the CDR3 DNA reads TGTGCCAGCATCTTTAGTAGAACTAGCAATCAGCCTCAGCATTTT. Encoded protein: CASIFSRTSNQPQHF.